This T cell receptor (beta chain) emerged from a study of blood T cell repertoires in COVID-19. In the study overall: Sites in the United States, Italy and Spain provided acute and convalescent COVID-19 samples. Nucleic acid was either cDNA or gDNA, and it came from T cells, B-cell-depleted T cells, or PBMCs.

The CDR3 sequence is 14 residues long. Germline CDR1 LGHDT, CDR2 YNNKEL (reference sequence). The trim removed 4 bases at V and 6 bases at J, leaving 8 bases unmatched. Authors' data handling: Using reference gene primer amplification, nucleated cell counts were estimated. The protocol was immunoSEQ multiplex PCR, while the TCRdb copy is restricted to in-frame clones and leaves out a portion. From that table come the V and J calls and clone size; the DNA was used to work out D and trimming. The table lists about 440,000 clones, approximately 88% of them singletons, with roughly 12% in the top ten. The sequenced sample was peripheral blood. The chain links TRBV3-1 (or the pseudogene TRBV3-2) to TRBJ1-2, with TRBD1 identical over 7 bases. The clonotype originates from a woman aged 50 to 60 with COVID-19, enrolled during active disease. As DNA, the CDR3 is TGTGCCAGCAGCCGTAGACAGGGCTTGAATGGCTACACCTTC. The encoded protein is CASSRRQGLNGYTF.